The 4 T cell receptor beta chains presented below share a single source sample, sequenced in a study of cytomegalovirus exposure and HLA in healthy donors. Vbeta (60) and Jbeta (13) primers were used in the PCR. Assay: immunoSEQ multiplex PCR; the TCRdb copy retains only in-frame clones and omits some. The top ten clones hold roughly 10% of a sample with about 140,000 clones, around 85% of them seen once. The sample taken for sequencing was PBMCs. The receptors here all came from a woman between 50 and 59 years old in good health and CMV-seropositive.

The J gene is TRBJ2-2, the V gene TRBV7-2; 11 nucleotides match TRBD1. Per germline, CDR1 SGHTA and CDR2 FQGNSA. The V segment lost 4 bases and the J segment 6 bases; nucleotides outside the gene matches: 4. The CDR3 is 15 amino acids. DNA for the CDR3: TGTGCCAGCAGCTCGTTGGGACAGGGGGCCGGGGAGCTGTTTTTT. It translates to CASSSLGQGAGELFF.

This chain connects TRBV27 to TRBJ2-3; TRBD2 is a possible D gene (5 bases). The ends were cut back, 7 bases at V and 4 bases at J, with 15 bases in the middle. CDR1 is MNHEY and CDR2 is SMNVEV in the germline V gene (reference sequence). The CDR3 spans 14 residues. The CDR3 bases are TGTGCCAGCACCCCGATCGGAGGATCAGATACGCAGTATTTT. As protein: CASTPIGGSDTQYF.

The J gene is TRBJ1-1, the V gene TRBV6-1, with 10 nucleotides matching TRBD1. Germline trimming cut 1 base from V and 4 bases from J; bases unmatched to any gene: 3. The germline V gene encodes CDR1 MNHNS and CDR2 SASEGT. CDR3 length: 15 amino acids. Here the CDR3 reads CASSEGGQGFTEAFF. In DNA form, the CDR3 reads TGTGCCAGCAGTGAAGGGGGACAGGGGTTCACTGAAGCTTTCTTT.

This clone appeared once. The chain combines TRBV4-3 with TRBJ1-2; 11 bases agree with TRBD1. Trimming cost V 4 bases and J 8 bases; bases outside gene matches: 3. Germline CDR1 LGHNA, CDR2 YSLEER. CDR3 length: 13 amino acids. The CDR3 region has the DNA TGCGCCAGCAGCCCGGACAGGGGGCAAGGCTACACCTTC. Protein: CASSPDRGQGYTF.